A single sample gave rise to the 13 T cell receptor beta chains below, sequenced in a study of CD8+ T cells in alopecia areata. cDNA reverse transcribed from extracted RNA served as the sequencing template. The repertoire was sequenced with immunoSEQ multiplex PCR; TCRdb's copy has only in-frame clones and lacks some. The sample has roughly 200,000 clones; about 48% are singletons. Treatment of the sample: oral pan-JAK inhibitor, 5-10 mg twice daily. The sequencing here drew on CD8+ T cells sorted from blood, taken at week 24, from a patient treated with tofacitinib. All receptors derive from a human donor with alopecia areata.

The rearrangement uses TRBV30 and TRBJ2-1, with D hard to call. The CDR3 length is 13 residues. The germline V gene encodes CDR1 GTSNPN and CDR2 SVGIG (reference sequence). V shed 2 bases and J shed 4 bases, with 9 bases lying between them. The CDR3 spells CAWSLDLYNEQFF. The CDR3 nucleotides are TGTGCCTGGAGTCTAGATTTATACAATGAGCAGTTCTTC. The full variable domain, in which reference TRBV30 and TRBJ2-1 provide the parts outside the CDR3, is SQTIHQWPATLVQPVGSPLSLECTVEGTSNPNLYWYRQAAGRGLQLLFYSVGIGQISSEVPQNLSASRPQDRQFILSSKKLLLSDSGFYLCAWSLDLYNEQFFGPGTRLTVL.

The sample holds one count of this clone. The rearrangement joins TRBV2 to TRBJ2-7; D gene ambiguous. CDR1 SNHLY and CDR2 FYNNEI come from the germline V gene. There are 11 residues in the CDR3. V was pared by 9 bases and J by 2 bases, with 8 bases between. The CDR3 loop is CASRLTYEQYF. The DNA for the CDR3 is TGTGCCAGTCGACTTACCTACGAGCAGTACTTC. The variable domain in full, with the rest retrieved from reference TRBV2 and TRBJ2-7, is EPEVTQTPSHQVTQMGQEVILRCVPISNHLYFYWYRQILGQKVEFLVSFYNNEISEKSEIFDDQFSVERPDGSNFTLKIRSTKLEDSAMYFCASRLTYEQYFGPGTRLTVT.

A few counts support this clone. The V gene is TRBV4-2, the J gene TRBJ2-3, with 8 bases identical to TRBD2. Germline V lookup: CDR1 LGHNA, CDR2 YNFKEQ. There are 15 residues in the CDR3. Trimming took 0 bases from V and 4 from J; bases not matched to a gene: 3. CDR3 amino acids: CASSQELAEADTQYF. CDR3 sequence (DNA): TGTGCCAGCAGCCAAGAACTAGCGGAAGCAGATACGCAGTATTTT.

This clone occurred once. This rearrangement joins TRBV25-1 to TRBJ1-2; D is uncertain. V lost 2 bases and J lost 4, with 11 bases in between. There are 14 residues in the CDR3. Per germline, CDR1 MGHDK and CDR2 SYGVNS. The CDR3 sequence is CASSEGGRSYGYTF. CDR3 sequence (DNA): TGTGCCAGCAGTGAAGGTGGACGGAGCTATGGCTACACCTTC.

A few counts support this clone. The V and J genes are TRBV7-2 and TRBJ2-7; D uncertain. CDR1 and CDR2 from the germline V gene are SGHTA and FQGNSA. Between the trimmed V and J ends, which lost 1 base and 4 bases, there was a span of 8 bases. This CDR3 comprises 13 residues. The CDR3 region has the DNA TGTGCCAGCAGCTTAGGGGATCATTACGAGCAGTACTTC. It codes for CASSLGDHYEQYF.

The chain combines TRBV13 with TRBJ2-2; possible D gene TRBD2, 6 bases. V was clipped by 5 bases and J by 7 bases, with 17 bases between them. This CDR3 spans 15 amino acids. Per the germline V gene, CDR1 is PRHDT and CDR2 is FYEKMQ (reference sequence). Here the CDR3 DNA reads TGTGCCAGCAGCCTACGAACCGGGAGTTTCGGGGAGCTGTTTTTT. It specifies CASSLRTGSFGELFF.

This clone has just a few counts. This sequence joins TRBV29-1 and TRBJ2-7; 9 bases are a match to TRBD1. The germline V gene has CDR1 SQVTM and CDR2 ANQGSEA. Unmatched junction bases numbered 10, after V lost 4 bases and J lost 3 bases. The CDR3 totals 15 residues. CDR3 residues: CSVGVPGQGSYEQYF. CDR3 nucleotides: TGCAGCGTTGGCGTACCGGGACAGGGAAGCTACGAGCAGTACTTC.

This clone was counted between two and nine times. The CDR3 sequence is CASSQESKAANYGYTF. For the CDR3, the DNA is TGCGCCAGCAGCCAAGAGAGCAAGGCGGCTAACTATGGCTACACCTTC. The chain has TRBV4-3 and TRBJ1-2; no definite D call. The CDR3 is 16 residues long. Germline V gene sequence: CDR1 LGHNA, CDR2 YSLEER. V lost 0 bases and J lost 0, with 11 bases in between.

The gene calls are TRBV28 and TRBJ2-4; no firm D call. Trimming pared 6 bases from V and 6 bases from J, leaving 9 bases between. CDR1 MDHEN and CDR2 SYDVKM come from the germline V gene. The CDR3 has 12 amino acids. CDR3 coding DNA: TGTGCCAGCAGCCCGGACGGAAACATTCAGTACTTC. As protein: CASSPDGNIQYF.

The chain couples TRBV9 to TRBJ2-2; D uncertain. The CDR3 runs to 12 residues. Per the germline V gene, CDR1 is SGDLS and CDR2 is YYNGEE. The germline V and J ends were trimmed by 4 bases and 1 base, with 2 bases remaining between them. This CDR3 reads CASSLNTGELFF. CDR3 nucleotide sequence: TGTGCCAGCAGCCTGAACACCGGGGAGCTGTTTTTT.

The CDR3 here is CSVDSGNSGNTIYF. The CDR3 DNA reads as TGCAGCGTCGACAGCGGAAACTCTGGAAACACCATATATTTT. The V and J genes are TRBV29-1 and TRBJ1-3, with D perhaps TRBD1 (5 bases). The V end lost 6 bases, the J end lost 0 bases, and 12 bases lay between the germline ends. Germline V gene lookup returns CDR1 SQVTM and CDR2 ANQGSEA. There are 14 residues in the CDR3.

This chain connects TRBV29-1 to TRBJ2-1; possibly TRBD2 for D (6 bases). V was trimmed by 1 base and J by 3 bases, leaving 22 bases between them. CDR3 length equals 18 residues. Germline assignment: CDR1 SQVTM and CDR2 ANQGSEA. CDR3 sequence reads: CSVEGGGSAGTFYNEQFF. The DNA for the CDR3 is TGCAGCGTTGAAGGGGGAGGTTCGGCGGGGACCTTCTACAATGAGCAGTTCTTC.

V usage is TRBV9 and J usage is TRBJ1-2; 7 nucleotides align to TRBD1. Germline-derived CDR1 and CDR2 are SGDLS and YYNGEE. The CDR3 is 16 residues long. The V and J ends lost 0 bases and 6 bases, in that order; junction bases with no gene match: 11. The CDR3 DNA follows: TGTGCCAGCAGCGTAGGGCAGGGGGTAAGCGAGGATGGCTACACCTTC. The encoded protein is CASSVGQGVSEDGYTF.